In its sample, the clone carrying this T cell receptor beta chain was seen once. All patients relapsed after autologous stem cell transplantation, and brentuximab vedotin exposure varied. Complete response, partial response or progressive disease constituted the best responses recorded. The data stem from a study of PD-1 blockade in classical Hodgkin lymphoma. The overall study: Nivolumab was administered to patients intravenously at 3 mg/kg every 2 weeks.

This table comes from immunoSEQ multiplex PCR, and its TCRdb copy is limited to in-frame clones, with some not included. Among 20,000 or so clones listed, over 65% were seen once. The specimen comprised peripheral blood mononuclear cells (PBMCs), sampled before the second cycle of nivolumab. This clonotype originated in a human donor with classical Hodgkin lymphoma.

The CDR3 region has the DNA TGCAGCGTGGGACTAGCGGGCACAGATACGCAGTATTTT. Its translation: CSVGLAGTDTQYF. The chain is built from TRBV29-1 and TRBJ2-3, with TRBD2 identical over 11 bases. Germline-derived CDR1 and CDR2 are SQVTM and ANQGSEA. V was clipped by 6 bases and J by 1 base; unmatched bases: 0. The CDR3 runs 13 residues.